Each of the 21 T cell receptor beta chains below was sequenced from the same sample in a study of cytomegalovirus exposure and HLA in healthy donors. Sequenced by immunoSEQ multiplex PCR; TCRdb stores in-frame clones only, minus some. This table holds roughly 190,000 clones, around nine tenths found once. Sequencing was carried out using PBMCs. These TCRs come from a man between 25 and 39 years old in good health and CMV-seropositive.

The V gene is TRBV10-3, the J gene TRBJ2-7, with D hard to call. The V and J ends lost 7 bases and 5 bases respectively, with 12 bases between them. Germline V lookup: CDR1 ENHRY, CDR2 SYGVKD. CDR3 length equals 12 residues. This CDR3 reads CAINGVHDEQYF. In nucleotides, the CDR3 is TGTGCCATCAATGGGGTCCACGACGAGCAGTACTTC.

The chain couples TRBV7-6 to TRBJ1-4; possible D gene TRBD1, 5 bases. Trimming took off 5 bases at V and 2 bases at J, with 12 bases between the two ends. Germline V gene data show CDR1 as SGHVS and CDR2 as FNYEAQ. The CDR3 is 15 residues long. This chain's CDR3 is CASSTPGRTNEKLFF. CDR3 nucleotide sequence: TGTGCCAGCAGCACGCCAGGGCGTACTAATGAAAAACTGTTTTTT.

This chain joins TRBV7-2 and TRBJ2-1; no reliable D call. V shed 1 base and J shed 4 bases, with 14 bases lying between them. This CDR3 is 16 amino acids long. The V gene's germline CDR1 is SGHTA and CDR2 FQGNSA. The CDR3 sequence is CASSLVGRAAYNEQFF. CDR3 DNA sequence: TGTGCCAGCAGCTTAGTGGGCAGAGCAGCTTACAATGAGCAGTTCTTC. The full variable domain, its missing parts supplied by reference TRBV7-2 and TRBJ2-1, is GAGVSQSPSNKVTEKGKDVELRCDPISGHTALYWYRQSLGQGLEFLIYFQGNSAPDKSGLPSDRFSAERTGGSVSTLTIQRTQQEDSAVYLCASSLVGRAAYNEQFFGPGTRLTVL.

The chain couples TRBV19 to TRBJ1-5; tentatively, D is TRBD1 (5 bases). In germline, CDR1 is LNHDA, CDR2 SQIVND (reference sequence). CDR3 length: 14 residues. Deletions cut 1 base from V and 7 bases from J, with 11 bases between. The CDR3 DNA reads TGTGCCAGTAGTATAGGGTTCAGGGACCAGCCCCAGCATTTT. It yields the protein CASSIGFRDQPQHF.

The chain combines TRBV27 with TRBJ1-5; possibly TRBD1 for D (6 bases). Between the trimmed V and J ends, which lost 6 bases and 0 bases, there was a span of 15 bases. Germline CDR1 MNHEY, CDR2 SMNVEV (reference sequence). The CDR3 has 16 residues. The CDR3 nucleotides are TGTGCCAGCAGGACAGGCTCGTCTTATAGCAATCAGCCCCAGCATTTT. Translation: CASRTGSSYSNQPQHF.

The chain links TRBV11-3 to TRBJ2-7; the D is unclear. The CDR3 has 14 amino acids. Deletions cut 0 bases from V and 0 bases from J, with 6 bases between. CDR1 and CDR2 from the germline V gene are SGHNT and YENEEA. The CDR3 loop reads CASSLDAYSYEQYF. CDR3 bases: TGTGCCAGCAGCTTAGATGCCTACTCCTACGAGCAGTACTTC.

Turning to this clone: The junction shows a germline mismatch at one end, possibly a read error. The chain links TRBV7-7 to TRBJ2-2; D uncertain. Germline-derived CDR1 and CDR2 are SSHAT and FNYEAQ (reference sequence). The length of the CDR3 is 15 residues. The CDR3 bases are TGTGCTAGCAGCCTGGAACCCCTACCCACCGGGGAGCTGTTTTTT. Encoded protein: CASSLEPLPTGELFF.

For the CDR3, the DNA is TGCGCCAGCAGGGACTCGGGGCATAGCAATCAGCCCCAGCATTTT. Residues: CASRDSGHSNQPQHF. The chain uses TRBV10-2 and TRBJ1-5, with D possibly being TRBD1 (5 bases). The V and J ends lost 6 bases and 0 bases respectively, with 12 bases between them. Germline CDR1 is WSHSY and CDR2 is SAAADI. The CDR3 contains 15 residues.

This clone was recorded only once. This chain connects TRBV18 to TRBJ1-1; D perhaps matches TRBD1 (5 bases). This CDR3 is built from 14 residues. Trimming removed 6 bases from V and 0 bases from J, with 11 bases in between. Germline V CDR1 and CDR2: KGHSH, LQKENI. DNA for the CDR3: TGTGCCAGCTCCGAGGAGGGGATGAACACTGAAGCTTTCTTT. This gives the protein CASSEEGMNTEAFF.

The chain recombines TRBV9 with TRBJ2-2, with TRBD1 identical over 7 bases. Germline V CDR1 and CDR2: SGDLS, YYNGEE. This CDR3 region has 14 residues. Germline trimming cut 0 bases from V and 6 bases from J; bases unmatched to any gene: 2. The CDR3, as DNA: TGTGCCAGCAGCGTAGGAGGGGGCCCCGGGGAGCTGTTTTTT. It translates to CASSVGGGPGELFF. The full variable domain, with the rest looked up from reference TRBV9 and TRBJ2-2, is DSGVTQTPKHLITATGQRVTLRCSPRSGDLSVYWYQQSLDQGLQFLIQYYNGEERAKGNILERFSAQQFPDLHSELNLSSLELGDSALYFCASSVGGGPGELFFGEGSRLTVL.

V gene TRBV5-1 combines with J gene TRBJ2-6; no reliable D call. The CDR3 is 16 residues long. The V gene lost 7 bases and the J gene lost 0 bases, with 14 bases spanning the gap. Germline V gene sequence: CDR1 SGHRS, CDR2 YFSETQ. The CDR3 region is CASLRGPSSGANVLTF. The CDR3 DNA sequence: TGCGCCAGCCTCCGAGGACCGAGCTCTGGGGCCAACGTCCTGACTTTC.

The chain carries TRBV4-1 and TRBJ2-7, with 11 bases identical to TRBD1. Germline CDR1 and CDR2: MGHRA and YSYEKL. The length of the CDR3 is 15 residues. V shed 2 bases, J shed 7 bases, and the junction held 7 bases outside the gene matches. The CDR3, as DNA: TGCGCCAGCAGCCAAAGGGACAGGGGGATTGGGGAGCAGTACTTC. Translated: CASSQRDRGIGEQYF.

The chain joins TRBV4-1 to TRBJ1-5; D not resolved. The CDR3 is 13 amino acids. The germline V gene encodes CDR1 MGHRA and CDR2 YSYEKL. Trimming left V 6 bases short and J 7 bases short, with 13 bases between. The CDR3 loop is CASSLRDGQPQHF. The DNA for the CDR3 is TGCGCCAGCAGTCTAAGAGATGGACAGCCCCAGCATTTT.

DNA of the CDR3: TGTGCCAGCAGTTACACTAGCGGGGCCGACAATGAGCAGTTCTTC. Its protein product is CASSYTSGADNEQFF. The genes are TRBV27 and TRBJ2-1; 10 nucleotides line up with TRBD2. The CDR3 consists of 15 residues. The ends lost 4 bases at V and 5 bases at J; junction bases unmatched: 5. CDR1 is MNHEY, CDR2 SMNVEV, per germline (reference sequence).

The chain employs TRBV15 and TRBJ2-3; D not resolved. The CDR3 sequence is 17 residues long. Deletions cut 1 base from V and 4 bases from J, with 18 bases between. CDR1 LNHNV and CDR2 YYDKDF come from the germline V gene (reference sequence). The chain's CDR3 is CATSRVRRLGPADTQYF. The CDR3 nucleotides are TGTGCCACCAGCAGAGTCAGGAGACTGGGCCCCGCAGATACGCAGTATTTT.

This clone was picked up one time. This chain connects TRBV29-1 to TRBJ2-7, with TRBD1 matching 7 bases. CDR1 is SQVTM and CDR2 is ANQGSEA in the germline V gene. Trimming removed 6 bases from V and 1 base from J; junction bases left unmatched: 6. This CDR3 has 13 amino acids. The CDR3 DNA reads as TGCAGCGTCGCCGGGACAGTTTCCTACGAGCAGTACTTC. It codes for CSVAGTVSYEQYF.

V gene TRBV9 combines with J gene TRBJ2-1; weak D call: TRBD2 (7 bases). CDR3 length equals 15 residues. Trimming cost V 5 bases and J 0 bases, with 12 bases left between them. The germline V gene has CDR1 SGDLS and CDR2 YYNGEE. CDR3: CASRGGASSYNEQFF. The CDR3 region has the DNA TGTGCCAGCAGAGGGGGGGCGAGCTCCTACAATGAGCAGTTCTTC. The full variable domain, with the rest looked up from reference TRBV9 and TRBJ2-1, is DSGVTQTPKHLITATGQRVTLRCSPRSGDLSVYWYQQSLDQGLQFLIQYYNGEERAKGNILERFSAQQFPDLHSELNLSSLELGDSALYFCASRGGASSYNEQFFGPGTRLTVL.

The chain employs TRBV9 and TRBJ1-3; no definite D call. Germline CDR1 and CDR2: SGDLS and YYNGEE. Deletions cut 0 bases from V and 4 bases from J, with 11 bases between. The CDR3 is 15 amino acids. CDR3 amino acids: CASSVDPGEGNTIYF. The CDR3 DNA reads TGTGCCAGCAGCGTAGACCCCGGGGAAGGAAACACCATATATTTT.

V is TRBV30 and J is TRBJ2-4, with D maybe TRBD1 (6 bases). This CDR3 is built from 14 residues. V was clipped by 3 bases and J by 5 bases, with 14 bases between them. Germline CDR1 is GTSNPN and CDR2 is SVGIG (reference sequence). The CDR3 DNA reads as TGTGCCTGGAGGTCTCAGGGGAAGGAAAACATTCAGTACTTC. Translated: CAWRSQGKENIQYF. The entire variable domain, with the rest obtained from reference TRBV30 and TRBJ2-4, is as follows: SQTIHQWPATLVQPVGSPLSLECTVEGTSNPNLYWYRQAAGRGLQLLFYSVGIGQISSEVPQNLSASRPQDRQFILSSKKLLLSDSGFYLCAWRSQGKENIQYFGAGTRLSVL.

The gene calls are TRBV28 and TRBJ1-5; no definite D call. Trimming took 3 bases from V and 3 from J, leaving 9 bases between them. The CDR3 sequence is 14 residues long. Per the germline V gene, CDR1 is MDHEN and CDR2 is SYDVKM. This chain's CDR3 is CASSFAALNQPQHF. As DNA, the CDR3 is TGTGCCAGCAGTTTTGCGGCCCTCAATCAGCCCCAGCATTTT.

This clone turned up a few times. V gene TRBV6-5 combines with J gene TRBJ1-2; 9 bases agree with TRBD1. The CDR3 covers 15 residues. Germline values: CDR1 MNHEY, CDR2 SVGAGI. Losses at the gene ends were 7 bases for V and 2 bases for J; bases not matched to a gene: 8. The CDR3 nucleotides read TGTGCCAGCACCGCACGGGACAGGGTGAACTATGGCTACACCTTC. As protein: CASTARDRVNYGYTF.